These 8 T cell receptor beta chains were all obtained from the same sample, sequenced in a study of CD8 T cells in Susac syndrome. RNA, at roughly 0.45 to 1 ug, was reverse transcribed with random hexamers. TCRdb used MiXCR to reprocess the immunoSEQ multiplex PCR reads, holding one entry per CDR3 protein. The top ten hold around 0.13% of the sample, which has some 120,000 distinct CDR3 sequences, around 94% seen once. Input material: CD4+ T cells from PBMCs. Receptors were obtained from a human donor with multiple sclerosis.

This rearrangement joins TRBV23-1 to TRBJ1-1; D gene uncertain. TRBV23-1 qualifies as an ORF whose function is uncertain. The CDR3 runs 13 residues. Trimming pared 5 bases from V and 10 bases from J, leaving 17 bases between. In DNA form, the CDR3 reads TGCGCCAGCAGTTCTACTCTAATCTCTGGAGCTTTCTTT. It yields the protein CASSSTLISGAFF.

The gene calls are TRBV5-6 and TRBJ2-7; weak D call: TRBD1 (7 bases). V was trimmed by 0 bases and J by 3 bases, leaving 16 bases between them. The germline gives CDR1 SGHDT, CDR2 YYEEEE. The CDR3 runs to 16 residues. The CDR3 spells CASSLERGLRDYEQYF. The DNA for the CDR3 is TGTGCCAGCAGCTTGGAAAGGGGGCTGCGGGACTACGAGCAGTACTTC.

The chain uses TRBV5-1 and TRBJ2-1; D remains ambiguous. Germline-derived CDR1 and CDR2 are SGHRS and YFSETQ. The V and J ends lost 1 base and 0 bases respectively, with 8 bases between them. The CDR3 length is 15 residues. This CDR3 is CASSLPPSSYNEQFF. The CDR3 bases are TGCGCCAGCAGCTTGCCCCCGAGCTCCTACAATGAGCAGTTCTTC.

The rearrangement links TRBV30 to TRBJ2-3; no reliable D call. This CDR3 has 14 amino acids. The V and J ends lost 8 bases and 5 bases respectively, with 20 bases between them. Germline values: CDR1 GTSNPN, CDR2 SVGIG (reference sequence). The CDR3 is CAVSGPRVGDTQYF. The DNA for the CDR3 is TGTGCCGTATCCGGGCCCCGTGTGGGAGATACGCAGTATTTT. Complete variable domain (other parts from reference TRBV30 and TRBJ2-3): SQTIHQWPATLVQPVGSPLSLECTVEGTSNPNLYWYRQAAGRGLQLLFYSVGIGQISSEVPQNLSASRPQDRQFILSSKKLLLSDSGFYLCAVSGPRVGDTQYFGPGTRLTVL.

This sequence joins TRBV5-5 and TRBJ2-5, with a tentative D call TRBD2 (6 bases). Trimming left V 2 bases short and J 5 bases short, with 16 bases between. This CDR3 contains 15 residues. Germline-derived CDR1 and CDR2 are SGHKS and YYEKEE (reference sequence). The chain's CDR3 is CASSFGLAIGETQYF. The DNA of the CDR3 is TGTGCCAGCAGCTTCGGTCTAGCGATAGGGGAGACCCAGTACTTC.

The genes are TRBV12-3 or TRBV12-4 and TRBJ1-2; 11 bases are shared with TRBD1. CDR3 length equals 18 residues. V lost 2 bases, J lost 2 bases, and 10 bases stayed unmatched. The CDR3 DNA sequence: TGTGCCAGCAGTTTAATACGAATAAGGGACAGGGGGAACTATGGCTACACCTTC. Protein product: CASSLIRIRDRGNYGYTF.

This CDR3 is CASSLALQGAPSSGANVLTF. CDR3 sequence (DNA): TGCGCCAGCAGCTTGGCCTTGCAGGGGGCACCAAGCTCTGGGGCCAACGTCCTGACTTTC. This chain joins TRBV5-1 and TRBJ2-6; the match to TRBD1 covers 8 bases. V was pared by 0 bases and J by 0 bases, with 11 bases of the junction left unmatched. The V gene's germline CDR1 is SGHRS and CDR2 YFSETQ. This CDR3 spans 20 amino acids.

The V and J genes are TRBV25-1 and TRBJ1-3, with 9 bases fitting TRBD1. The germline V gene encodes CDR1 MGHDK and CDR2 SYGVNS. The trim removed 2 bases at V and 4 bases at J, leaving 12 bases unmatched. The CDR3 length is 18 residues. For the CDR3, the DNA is TGTGCCAGCAGTGAAGTCGGGACAGGGCGAGGAGCGGGAAACACCATATATTTT. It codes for CASSEVGTGRGAGNTIYF.